This paragraph reports one T cell receptor (beta chain). As yet, its antigen is unknown. A sample-barcoded 5' primer and a J-beta primer mix were used in a second PCR of roughly 6 to 11 cycles. Sequencing recovered at least 2.5 million CDR3-containing paired-end reads from each sample. In TCRdb, the 5' RACE reads were re-called with MiXCR into one record per CDR3 protein. The table lists 650,000 to 800,000 distinct CDR3 sequences, more than 40% of them singletons, with nearly 20% in the top ten. V lost 0 bases to trimming and J lost 6 bases, with 13 bases between them. CDR3 size: 15 residues. Looked up from germline, CDR1 is SGDLS and CDR2 is YYNGEE. The data belong to a study of blood T cells in healthy people across ages. Study conclusions and caveats: Calculation of diversity from one million T cells yielded estimates considered to be underestimates.

This receptor was identified in a man in his 60s in good health. Input material: blood. The V and J genes are TRBV9 and TRBJ2-1; the D is unclear. The CDR3 region has the DNA TGTGCCAGCAGCGTAGTAAGCGTGGGTCGCAATGAGCAGTTCTTC. Amino acids: CASSVVSVGRNEQFF.